Shown below are 11 T cell receptor beta chains from a single sample sequenced in a study of blood T cell repertoires in COVID-19 (dated by TCRdb to about 2020). Libraries were made using the immunoSEQ multiplex PCR assay. What TCRdb holds here is the immuneACCESS table cut down to in-frame rearrangements. Part of the clones is not present; checked against another copy, under half of the missing clones reflect an unresolved V gene, and the others are unexplained. The sample table holds about 130,000 clones, of which 80% to 95% were seen once. Jointly, the top ten make up around 2% of the sample. Source material: peripheral blood. Source of these receptors: a man aged 45 to 65 with COVID-19, enrolled during active disease.

This chain connects TRBV24-1 to TRBJ2-4, with TRBD1 identical over 7 bases. Germline CDR1 is KGHDR and CDR2 is SFDVKD. CDR3 size: 11 residues. Germline trimming cut 12 bases from V and 8 bases from J; bases unmatched to any gene: 6. The CDR3 bases are TGTGCCGCCGGAACAGGGGACATTCAGTACTTC. Its translation is CAAGTGDIQYF.

V gene TRBV7-8 combines with J gene TRBJ1-4; D not certain. There are 18 residues in the CDR3. Per germline, CDR1 SGHVS and CDR2 FQNEAQ. The germline V and J ends were trimmed by 4 bases and 0 bases, with 18 bases remaining between them. The CDR3 DNA follows: TGTGCCAGCAGCTCGGGGAGAGTCGTTTTTGCAACTAATGAAAAACTGTTTTTT. It encodes CASSSGRVVFATNEKLFF. Together with reference TRBV7-8 and TRBJ1-4, the CDR3 gives the full variable domain: GAGVSQSPRYKVAKRGQDVALRCDPISGHVSLFWYQQALGQGPEFLTYFQNEAQLDKSGLPSDRFFAERPEGSVSTLKIQRTQQEDSAVYLCASSSGRVVFATNEKLFFGSGTQLSVL.

The chain couples TRBV5-1 to TRBJ2-1, with D tentatively TRBD2 (6 bases). Looked up from germline, CDR1 is SGHRS and CDR2 is YFSETQ. Deletions cut 5 bases from V and 5 bases from J, with 14 bases between. The CDR3 loop spans 14 amino acids. The CDR3 DNA sequence: TGCGCCAGCAGTAGTAGCGGCCACCACAATGAGCAGTTCTTC. Its protein product is CASSSSGHHNEQFF.

V and J are TRBV6-1 and TRBJ1-5; a possible D gene is TRBD1 (6 bases). The germline V gene has CDR1 MNHNS and CDR2 SASEGT. Between the trimmed V and J ends, which lost 0 bases and 4 bases, there was a span of 13 bases. The CDR3 sequence is 16 residues long. The CDR3 DNA sequence: TGTGCCAGCAGTGAAGCTACGGCAGGGGCGAATCAGCCCCAGCATTTT. Encoded protein: CASSEATAGANQPQHF.

This clone was seen more than once but under ten times. The V call is TRBV28, the J call TRBJ2-1; 13 nucleotides match TRBD2. J was trimmed by 8 bases and V by 6 bases; bases with no gene match: 7. Germline V lookup: CDR1 MDHEN, CDR2 SYDVKM. This CDR3 has 15 residues. CDR3 DNA: TGTGCCAGCAGGGAGACTAGCGGGAGGAGGGATGAGCAGTTCTTC. Protein product: CASRETSGRRDEQFF. Supplemented by reference TRBV28 and TRBJ2-1, the full variable domain reads DVKVTQSSRYLVKRTGEKVFLECVQDMDHENMFWYRQDPGLGLRLIYFSYDVKMKEKGDIPEGYSVSREKKERFSLILESASTNQTSMYLCASRETSGRRDEQFFGPGTRLTVL.

V and J are TRBV6-1 and TRBJ1-5; 11 bases are shared with TRBD1. Germline lookup yields CDR1 MNHNS and CDR2 SASEGT. J was trimmed by 4 bases and V by 3 bases; bases with no gene match: 5. This CDR3 has 16 residues. The CDR3 region has the DNA TGTGCCAGCAGTGACTGGGACAGGGGGGTGAATCAGCCCCAGCATTTT. As protein: CASSDWDRGVNQPQHF.

This sequence joins TRBV5-8 and TRBJ2-5; unclear D gene. From germline, CDR1 is SGHTS and CDR2 YDEGEE. V lost 4 bases to trimming and J lost 3 bases, with 4 bases between them. The CDR3 spans 11 residues. CDR3 sequence (DNA): TGTGCCAGCAGCATCAAAGAGACCCAGTACTTC. Protein product: CASSIKETQYF.

The chain has TRBV7-2 and TRBJ2-7; 8 bases are shared with TRBD1. The ends lost 6 bases at V and 7 bases at J; junction bases unmatched: 8. CDR1 and CDR2 (germline): SGHTA, FQGNSA. The CDR3 is made up of 13 amino acids. The CDR3 DNA sequence: TGTGCCAGCAGTCCCAGGGGGCTGAAAGAGCAGTACTTC. Its protein is CASSPRGLKEQYF.

The chain uses TRBV6-2 or TRBV6-3 and TRBJ2-7; the match to TRBD2 covers 12 bases. Germline-derived CDR1 and CDR2 are MNHEY and SVGEGT. J lost 4 bases, V lost 0 bases, and 4 bases had no gene match. The CDR3 totals 16 residues. The CDR3 sequence is CASSYSTSGSFYEQYF. CDR3 sequence (DNA): TGTGCCAGCAGTTACTCGACTAGCGGGAGCTTTTACGAGCAGTACTTC.

J is TRBJ2-3 and V is TRBV25-1; the match to TRBD2 covers 7 bases. Germline CDR1 MGHDK, CDR2 SYGVNS. The J segment lost 3 bases and the V segment lost 5 bases, leaving 8 bases of the junction unmatched. The CDR3 totals 15 residues. The CDR3 nucleotides are TGTGCCAGCAGTCCCCCGGGGGGTCTGACAGATACGCAGTATTTT. Its translation is CASSPPGGLTDTQYF.

The rearrangement links TRBV7-9 to TRBJ2-2; possible D gene TRBD2, 6 bases. CDR3 size: 15 residues. Deletions cut 3 bases from V and 7 bases from J, with 15 bases between. Germline-derived CDR1 and CDR2 are SEHNR and FQNEAQ (reference sequence). CDR3 region: CASSFPGRGGGELFF. CDR3 nucleotides: TGTGCCAGCAGCTTTCCCGGGCGGGGCGGCGGGGAGCTGTTTTTT. Variable domain in full (rest from reference TRBV7-9 and TRBJ2-2): DTGVSQNPRHKITKRGQNVTFRCDPISEHNRLYWYRQTLGQGPEFLTYFQNEAQLEKSRLLSDRFSAERPKGSFSTLEIQRTEQGDSAMYLCASSFPGRGGGELFFGEGSRLTVL.